Below, one TCR beta chain is given with its context. TCRdb's copy holds only in-frame clones and misses some; the assay was immunoSEQ multiplex PCR. The sample contains 200,000 to 250,000 clones, about 81% of which appear only once. These data are taken from a study of blood T cell repertoires in COVID-19. The clonotype originates from an older woman with COVID-19, enrolled during active disease. The sample comprised peripheral blood.

CDR3 nucleotide sequence: TGCGCCAGCAGCCCCGGACAGGGGTTCTCTGGGGCCAACGTCCTGACTTTC. Encoded protein: CASSPGQGFSGANVLTF. The rearrangement uses TRBV4-3 and TRBJ2-6; 9 positions agree with TRBD1. The CDR3 is 17 amino acids. CDR1 is LGHNA, CDR2 YSLEER, per germline. Unmatched junction bases numbered 4, after V lost 4 bases and J lost 0 bases.